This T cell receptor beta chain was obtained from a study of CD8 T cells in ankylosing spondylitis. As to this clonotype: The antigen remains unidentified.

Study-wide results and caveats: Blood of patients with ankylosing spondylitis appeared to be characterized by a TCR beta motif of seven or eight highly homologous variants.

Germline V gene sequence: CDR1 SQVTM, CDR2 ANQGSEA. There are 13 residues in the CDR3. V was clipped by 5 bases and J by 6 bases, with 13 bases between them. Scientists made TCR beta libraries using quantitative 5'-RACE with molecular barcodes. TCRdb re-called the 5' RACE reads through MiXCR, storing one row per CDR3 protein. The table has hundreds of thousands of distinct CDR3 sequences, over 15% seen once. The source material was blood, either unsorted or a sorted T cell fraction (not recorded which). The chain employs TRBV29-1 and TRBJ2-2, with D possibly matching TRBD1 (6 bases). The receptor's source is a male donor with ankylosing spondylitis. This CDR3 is CSVRGSLPGELFF. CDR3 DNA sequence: TGCAGCGTTAGGGGGAGTTTACCCGGGGAGCTGTTTTTT.